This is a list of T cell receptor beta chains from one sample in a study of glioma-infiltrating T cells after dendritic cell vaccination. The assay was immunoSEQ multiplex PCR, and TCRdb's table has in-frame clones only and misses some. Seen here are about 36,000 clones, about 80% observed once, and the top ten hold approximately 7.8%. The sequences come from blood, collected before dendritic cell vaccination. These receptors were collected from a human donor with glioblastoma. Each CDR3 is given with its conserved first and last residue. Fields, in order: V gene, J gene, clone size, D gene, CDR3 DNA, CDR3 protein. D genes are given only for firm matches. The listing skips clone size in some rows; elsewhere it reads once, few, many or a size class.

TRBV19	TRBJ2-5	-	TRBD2	TGTGCCAGTAGACAGAGGGGGGCTAGCGGGGCCAGGGAGACCCAGTACTTC	CASRQRGASGARETQYF
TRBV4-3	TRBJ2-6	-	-	TGCGCCAGCAGCCAAGAGGCCGGGTCTGGGGCCAACGTCCTGACTTTC	CASSQEAGSGANVLTF
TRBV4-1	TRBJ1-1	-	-	TGCGCCAGCAGCCAAGAGAGGGGGGGAGGGGGAACTGAAGCTTTCTTT	CASSQERGGGGTEAFF
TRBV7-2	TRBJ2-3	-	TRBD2	TGTGCCAGCAGCCGCGGGGGGGCCAGCCCAGATACGCAGTATTTT	CASSRGGASPDTQYF
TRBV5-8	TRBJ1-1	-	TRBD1	TGTGCCAGCAGCTCATCCGGGACAGGGGACACTGAAGCTTTCTTT	CASSSSGTGDTEAFF
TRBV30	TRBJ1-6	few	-	TGTGCCTGGAGGGGACTGAATAATTCACCCCTCCACTTT	CAWRGLNNSPLHF
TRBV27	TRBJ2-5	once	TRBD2	TGTGCCAGCAGCCATAGGCTAGCGGGGGGGTTTCAAGAGACCCAGTACTTC	CASSHRLAGGFQETQYF
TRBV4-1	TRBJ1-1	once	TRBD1	TGCGCCAGCAGGCGACAGGGGCCCCCCGGAACTGAAGCTTTCTTT	CASRRQGPPGTEAFF
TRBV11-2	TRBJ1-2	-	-	TGTGCCAGCAGCTTATCTGGGGGCGGCTACACCTTC	CASSLSGGGYTF
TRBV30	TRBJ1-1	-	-	TGTGCCTGGAGTGATTTCCGGGAGAACACTGAAGCTTTCTTT	CAWSDFRENTEAFF
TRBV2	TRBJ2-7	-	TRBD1	TGTGCCAGCAGGACGACAGGGATTGCCTACGAGCAGTACTTC	CASRTTGIAYEQYF
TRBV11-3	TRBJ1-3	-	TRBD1	TGTGCCAGCACCCTCCTCCAGGGACAGGGGGAAAACACCATATATTTT	CASTLLQGQGENTIYF
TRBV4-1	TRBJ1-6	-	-	TGCGCCAGCAGCCTTAACCCGGGACATGATAATTCACCCCTCCACTTT	CASSLNPGHDNSPLHF
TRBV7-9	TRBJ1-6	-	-	TGTGCCAGCAGCTTAATGTCCGGGTTTAGCTCCTATAATTCCCCCCTCCACTTT	CASSLMSGFSSYNSPLHF
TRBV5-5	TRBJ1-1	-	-	TGTGCCAGCCGAGGGGGCACTGAAGCTTTCTTT	CASRGGTEAFF
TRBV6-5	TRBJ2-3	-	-	TGTGCCAGCAGTAACACTATAGATACGCAGTATTTT	CASSNTIDTQYF
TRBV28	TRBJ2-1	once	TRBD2	TGTGCCAGCAGTTTCCGAAGCGGGGGGCTATACAATGAGCAGTTCTTC	CASSFRSGGLYNEQFF
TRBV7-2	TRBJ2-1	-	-	TGTGCCAGCAGCGCCTCCCGCGACAATGAGCAGTTCTTC	CASSASRDNEQFF
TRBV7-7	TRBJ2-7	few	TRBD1	TGTGCTAGCAGCCCCGGGACAGGGGGTTACGAGCAGTACTTC	CASSPGTGGYEQYF
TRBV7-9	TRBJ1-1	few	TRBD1	TGTGCCAGCAGCGCACCGGGACAGGGGGACACTGAAGCTTTCTTT	CASSAPGQGDTEAFF
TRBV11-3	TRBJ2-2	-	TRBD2	TGTGCCAGCAGCCTTTCGGGGGGGCCGGGCACCGGGGAGCTGTTTTTT	CASSLSGGPGTGELFF
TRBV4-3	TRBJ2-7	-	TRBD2	TGCGCCAGCAGCCAAGAACTAGCGGGGGGGTACGAGCAGTACTTC	CASSQELAGGYEQYF
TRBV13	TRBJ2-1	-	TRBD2	TGTGCCAGCAGCATCAGCGGGGGGAAATACAATGAGCAGTTCTTC	CASSISGGKYNEQFF
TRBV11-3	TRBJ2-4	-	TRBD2	TGTGCCAGCAGCTTAGGCGGGGGTGAAAACATTCAGTACTTC	CASSLGGGENIQYF
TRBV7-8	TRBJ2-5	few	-	TGTGCCAGCAGCTTTGGACTAAAGGAGACCCAGTACTTC	CASSFGLKETQYF
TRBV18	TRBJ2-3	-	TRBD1	TGTGCCAGCTCACCGCCGGGACAGGGTTGGGCCACAGATACGCAGTATTTT	CASSPPGQGWATDTQYF
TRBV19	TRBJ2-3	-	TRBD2	TGTGCCAGTAGTATAGACGGCGGGGGGGCCGCCACAGATACGCAGTATTTT	CASSIDGGGAATDTQYF
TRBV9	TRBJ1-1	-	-	TGTGCCAGCAGCCCCCTGACAGGAAAGCACACTGAAGCTTTCTTT	CASSPLTGKHTEAFF
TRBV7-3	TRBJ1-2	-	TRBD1	TGTGCCAGCAGCTTAGGTCAGGGACAGGGGGACACCTTC	CASSLGQGQGDTF
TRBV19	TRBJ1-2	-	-	TGTGCCAGTAGTATACCGCCTGCGGGGGCCCTCCTTCGGGGCTACACCTTC	CASSIPPAGALLRGYTF
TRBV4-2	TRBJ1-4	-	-	TGTGCCAGCAGCCTGGGGCAGGCTAATGAAAAACTGTTTTTT	CASSLGQANEKLFF
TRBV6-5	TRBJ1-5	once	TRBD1	TGTGCCAGCACCCCCGGGACAGGGCCCAATCAGCCCCAGCATTTT	CASTPGTGPNQPQHF
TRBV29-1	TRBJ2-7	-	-	TGCAGCGTTGCCTCGGGGGGCTATCGGTACGAGCAGTACTTC	CSVASGGYRYEQYF
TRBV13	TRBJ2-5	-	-	TGTGCCAGCAGCTTGTACGGGACACGTCAAGAGACCCAGTACTTC	CASSLYGTRQETQYF
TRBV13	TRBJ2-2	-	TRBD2	TGTGCCAGCAGCTTAGGGCGGGGGTCCACCGGGGAGCTGTTTTTT	CASSLGRGSTGELFF
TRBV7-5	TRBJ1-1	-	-	TGTGCCAGAAGCTTAATTTCAGGGGAAGCACCTCTAGCTTTCTTT	CARSLISGEAPLAFF
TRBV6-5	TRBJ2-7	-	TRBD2	TGTGCCAGCAGTTACCAGGCCGGCGGGGGGGGCGACGAGCAGTACTTC	CASSYQAGGGGDEQYF
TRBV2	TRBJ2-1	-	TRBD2	TGTGCCAGCAGTGCGGCGTCTAGCGGGGGGGCTGACCGTCACGATGAGCAGTTCTTC	CASSAASSGGADRHDEQFF
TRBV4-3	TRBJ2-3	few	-	TGCGCCAGCAGCAACGTAGGGGGGGGAACAGATACGCAGTATTTT	CASSNVGGGTDTQYF
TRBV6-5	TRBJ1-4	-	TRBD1	TGTGCCAGCAGTTACACCTACAGGGGGAGGAATGAAAAACTGTTTTTT	CASSYTYRGRNEKLFF
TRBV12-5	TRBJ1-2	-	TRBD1	TGTGCTAGTGGTTTAGACAGGGGGCGCCCCTATGGCTACACCTTC	CASGLDRGRPYGYTF
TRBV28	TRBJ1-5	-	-	TGTGCCAGCAGTTTCACCCCGACTCTAAACGTTAATCAGCCCCAGCATTTT	CASSFTPTLNVNQPQHF
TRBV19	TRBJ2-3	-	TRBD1	TGTGCCAGTAGTATGGTCAGGGGGCCTGATACGCAGTATTTT	CASSMVRGPDTQYF
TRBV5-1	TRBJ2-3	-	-	TGCGCCAGCAGCTCAGCAGGATTCCAAATAACAGATACGCAGTATTTT	CASSSAGFQITDTQYF
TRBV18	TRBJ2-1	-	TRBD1	TGTGCCAGCTCCAGGGGACAGGGCCTAGCAAACAATGAGCAGTTCTTC	CASSRGQGLANNEQFF
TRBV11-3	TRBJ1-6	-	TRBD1	TGTGCCAGCAGCTTAGGGGGGACAGCGATTTCACCCCTCCACTTT	CASSLGGTAISPLHF
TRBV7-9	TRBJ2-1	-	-	TGTGCCAGCAGCCCCTCGGACAGGCCCTCGAGGGGGGTCTACAATGAGCAGTTCTTC	CASSPSDRPSRGVYNEQFF
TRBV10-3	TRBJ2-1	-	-	TGTGCCAAACCATGCTTGGGGACTCGTTACAATGAGCAGTTCTTC	CAKPCLGTRYNEQFF
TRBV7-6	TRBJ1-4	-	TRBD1	TGTGCCAGCAGCTTAGCCGGACAGGGGGCGGAAAAACTGTTTTTT	CASSLAGQGAEKLFF
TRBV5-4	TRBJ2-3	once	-	TGTGCCAGCAGCCCCCGGACAGTGTCGGCCAGCACAGATACGCAGTATTTT	CASSPRTVSASTDTQYF
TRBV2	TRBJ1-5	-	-	TGTGCCAGCAGAGGGACGACAGGTCGCAATCAGCCCCAGCATTTT	CASRGTTGRNQPQHF